A selection of T cell receptor beta chains follows, all from one sample in a study of shared clonotypes between healthy human individuals. Sequencing used immunoSEQ multiplex PCR; TCRdb keeps in-frame clones, though not all of them. This sample has around 750,000 clones, with about 74% found just once. Specimen: memory CD4+ T cells sorted from blood. The receptors were gathered from a woman in her twenties or thirties in good health. CDR3s include the opening cysteine and the closing phenylalanine or tryptophan. Fields, in order: J gene, V gene, clone size, D gene, CDR3 DNA, CDR3 protein. D genes are given only for firm matches. The listing skips clone size in some rows; elsewhere it reads once, few, many or a size class.

j_call: TRBJ2-7; v_call: TRBV28; clone_size: .; d_call: TRBD2; cdr3_nt: TGTGCCAGCAGTTTCCGCGGGAGGGCCTATGAGCAGTACTTC; cdr3_aa: CASSFRGRAYEQYF
j_call: TRBJ2-3; v_call: TRBV7-9; clone_size: .; d_call: .; cdr3_nt: TGTGCCAGCAGCCCAGAAACAGATACGCAGTATTTT; cdr3_aa: CASSPETDTQYF
j_call: TRBJ2-1; v_call: TRBV11-3; clone_size: .; d_call: TRBD2; cdr3_nt: TGTGCCAGCAGCTCCGACGTCCGACTAGCGGGAGGGCATGAGCAGTTCTTC; cdr3_aa: CASSSDVRLAGGHEQFF
j_call: TRBJ2-7; v_call: TRBV7-9; clone_size: .; d_call: TRBD2; cdr3_nt: TGTGCCAGCAGCCTAGGGGGAGGACTAGCGGGAGGGCCCTCGTACGAGCAGTACTTC; cdr3_aa: CASSLGGGLAGGPSYEQYF
j_call: TRBJ2-6; v_call: TRBV28; clone_size: few; d_call: .; cdr3_nt: TGTGCCAGCAGTTTCATTCCCTCGGCGGGGGGGGCCAACGTCCTGACTTTC; cdr3_aa: CASSFIPSAGGANVLTF
j_call: TRBJ1-2; v_call: TRBV6-1; clone_size: many; d_call: .; cdr3_nt: TGTGCCAGCAGTGATATGGGAAGAAGGGCAGGCGGCTACACCTTC; cdr3_aa: CASSDMGRRAGGYTF
j_call: TRBJ2-1; v_call: TRBV7-2; clone_size: .; d_call: .; cdr3_nt: TGTGCCAGCAGCTTATCGGTAGCAAACTCCTCATATGAGCAGTTCTTC; cdr3_aa: CASSLSVANSSYEQFF
j_call: TRBJ2-7; v_call: TRBV11-2; clone_size: few; d_call: .; cdr3_nt: TGTGCCAGCAGCCAACTTAGAGGAGGTCTCGAGCAGTACTTC; cdr3_aa: CASSQLRGGLEQYF
j_call: TRBJ2-7; v_call: TRBV18; clone_size: .; d_call: .; cdr3_nt: TGTGCCAGCTCACCGGAGGGCAACGAGCAGTACTTC; cdr3_aa: CASSPEGNEQYF
j_call: TRBJ1-5; v_call: TRBV10-3; clone_size: once; d_call: .; cdr3_nt: TGTGCCATCAGTGCAGGGGAGGGCAATCAGCCCCAGCATTTT; cdr3_aa: CAISAGEGNQPQHF
j_call: TRBJ2-4; v_call: TRBV7-8; clone_size: .; d_call: TRBD1; cdr3_nt: TGTGCCAGCAGCCCAGGACAGGCACTAGCCAAAAACATTCAGTACTTC; cdr3_aa: CASSPGQALAKNIQYF
j_call: TRBJ2-1; v_call: TRBV5-1; clone_size: .; d_call: TRBD2; cdr3_nt: TGCGCCAGCAGCTTGGGGGGGACTAGCGGGAAAAATGAGCAGTTCTTC; cdr3_aa: CASSLGGTSGKNEQFF
j_call: TRBJ1-5; v_call: TRBV21-1; clone_size: .; d_call: .; cdr3_nt: TGTGCCAGCAGCAAAATCAGGACAGGCCGACCCGACAATCAGCCCCAGCATTTT; cdr3_aa: CASSKIRTGRPDNQPQHF
j_call: TRBJ2-5; v_call: TRBV7-9; clone_size: .; d_call: .; cdr3_nt: TGTGCCACCTTACCATCGGGCGGGGAGACCCAGTACTTC; cdr3_aa: CATLPSGGETQYF
j_call: TRBJ1-2; v_call: TRBV6-7; clone_size: .; d_call: TRBD1; cdr3_nt: TGTGCCAGCAGTTACCCTCCCAGAGGCAGAAGAAGACAGGGTAAGGCGGTTGGCTACACCTTC; cdr3_aa: CASSYPPRGRRRQGKAVGYTF
j_call: TRBJ2-7; v_call: TRBV29-1; clone_size: .; d_call: TRBD1; cdr3_nt: TGCAGCGTTGCAAGGGACAGTTACGAGCAGTACTTC; cdr3_aa: CSVARDSYEQYF
j_call: TRBJ2-7; v_call: TRBV2; clone_size: .; d_call: .; cdr3_nt: TGTGCCAGCATCCTAGAGGGTTCCTCCTCCTACGAGCAGTACTTC; cdr3_aa: CASILEGSSSYEQYF
j_call: TRBJ2-7; v_call: TRBV6-1; clone_size: few; d_call: .; cdr3_nt: TGTGCCAGCAGTGAAGACAGGGCTAGAAACGAGCAGTACTTC; cdr3_aa: CASSEDRARNEQYF
j_call: TRBJ2-7; v_call: TRBV10-3; clone_size: .; d_call: .; cdr3_nt: TGTGCCATCAGTGACCGGGCCTCAGGGGTCTACGAGCAGTACTTC; cdr3_aa: CAISDRASGVYEQYF
j_call: TRBJ2-3; v_call: TRBV9; clone_size: .; d_call: TRBD2; cdr3_nt: TGTGCCAGCAGCGCTCATAGCGGGGGGCCAGATACGCAGTATTTT; cdr3_aa: CASSAHSGGPDTQYF
j_call: TRBJ1-2; v_call: TRBV6-6; clone_size: .; d_call: TRBD1; cdr3_nt: TGTGCCAGCACCCCCCTTACAGGGGGCGGGGGCTACACCTTC; cdr3_aa: CASTPLTGGGGYTF
j_call: TRBJ2-7; v_call: TRBV15; clone_size: .; d_call: .; cdr3_nt: TGTGCCACCAGCCGAGGAGGGTACTACGAGCAGTACTTC; cdr3_aa: CATSRGGYYEQYF
j_call: TRBJ2-7; v_call: TRBV28; clone_size: .; d_call: TRBD2; cdr3_nt: TGTGCCAGCAAAAGTAGCGGGAGCCCCTCCTACGAGCAGTACTTC; cdr3_aa: CASKSSGSPSYEQYF
j_call: TRBJ2-5; v_call: TRBV27; clone_size: .; d_call: .; cdr3_nt: TGTGCCAGCGCTTATTATATGAGCGGACAACGGTTGGGGACCCAGTACTTC; cdr3_aa: CASAYYMSGQRLGTQYF
j_call: TRBJ2-4; v_call: TRBV4-1; clone_size: many; d_call: TRBD2; cdr3_nt: TGCGCCAGCAGCCAAGGAACCGGGACTAGCGGGGACAAAAACATTCAGTACTTC; cdr3_aa: CASSQGTGTSGDKNIQYF
j_call: TRBJ1-1; v_call: TRBV6-5; clone_size: .; d_call: .; cdr3_nt: TGTGCCAGCAGTTACCGGGGCTCCACTGAAGCTTTCTTT; cdr3_aa: CASSYRGSTEAFF
j_call: TRBJ1-6; v_call: TRBV2; clone_size: .; d_call: .; cdr3_nt: TGTGCCAGCAGTACGGAGGTTCGTAATTCACCCCTCCACTTT; cdr3_aa: CASSTEVRNSPLHF
j_call: TRBJ2-2; v_call: TRBV10-1; clone_size: few; d_call: .; cdr3_nt: TGCGCCAGCAGTGAGTCTTCCCCAGAAAACACCGGGGAGCTGTTTTTT; cdr3_aa: CASSESSPENTGELFF
j_call: TRBJ2-1; v_call: TRBV7-2; clone_size: .; d_call: .; cdr3_nt: TGTGCCAGCAGCTTACTAGATTTAGGAGAGCAGTTCTTC; cdr3_aa: CASSLLDLGEQFF
j_call: TRBJ1-2; v_call: TRBV27; clone_size: .; d_call: .; cdr3_nt: TGTGCCAGCATATCCCTCTCCGGTAGGGGGATAAACTATGGCTACACCTTC; cdr3_aa: CASISLSGRGINYGYTF
j_call: TRBJ2-7; v_call: TRBV29-1; clone_size: .; d_call: .; cdr3_nt: TGCAGCGTTCTGCAGAGTAGCTCCTACGAGCAGTACTTC; cdr3_aa: CSVLQSSSYEQYF
j_call: TRBJ1-5; v_call: TRBV18; clone_size: .; d_call: .; cdr3_nt: TGTGCCAGCTCCCGTACAGGTAGCAATCAGCCCCAGCATTTT; cdr3_aa: CASSRTGSNQPQHF
j_call: TRBJ2-1; v_call: TRBV14; clone_size: .; d_call: TRBD1; cdr3_nt: TGTGCCAGCAGCCACCAAACGTACAGGGGGTTCTCCTACAATGAGCAGTTCTTC; cdr3_aa: CASSHQTYRGFSYNEQFF
j_call: TRBJ2-1; v_call: TRBV19; clone_size: many; d_call: .; cdr3_nt: TGTGCCAGTAGTATAAGGGGCTCCGGTAGCGGCACCTACAATGAGCAGTTCTTC; cdr3_aa: CASSIRGSGSGTYNEQFF
j_call: TRBJ1-3; v_call: TRBV4-2; clone_size: .; d_call: .; cdr3_nt: TGTGCCAGCAGCCAAGAGGACGTCAGGGTCTCTGGAAACACCATATATTTT; cdr3_aa: CASSQEDVRVSGNTIYF
j_call: TRBJ1-5; v_call: TRBV28; clone_size: few; d_call: .; cdr3_nt: TGTGCCAGCAGGGACACCCTCAATCAGCCCCAGCATTTT; cdr3_aa: CASRDTLNQPQHF
j_call: TRBJ1-5; v_call: TRBV7-9; clone_size: few; d_call: .; cdr3_nt: TGTGCCAGCAGCTTGGGAGGTCACTACAATCAGCCCCAGCATTTT; cdr3_aa: CASSLGGHYNQPQHF
j_call: TRBJ1-2; v_call: TRBV30; clone_size: .; d_call: .; cdr3_nt: TGTGCCTGGAGTTCCGTTGGGTTGAACTATGGCTACACCTTC; cdr3_aa: CAWSSVGLNYGYTF
j_call: TRBJ2-1; v_call: TRBV5-1; clone_size: .; d_call: TRBD2; cdr3_nt: TGCGCCAGCAGCTCACTAGCGGGAGGGCTCGGCTACAATGAGCAGTTCTTC; cdr3_aa: CASSSLAGGLGYNEQFF
j_call: TRBJ2-2; v_call: TRBV7-8; clone_size: .; d_call: TRBD2; cdr3_nt: TGTGCCAGCAGACGACAACTAGCGGGGTACACCGGGGAGCTGTTTTTT; cdr3_aa: CASRRQLAGYTGELFF
j_call: TRBJ1-3; v_call: TRBV5-1; clone_size: .; d_call: .; cdr3_nt: TGCGCCAGCAGCCCCAGGGGCAGCTACTCAACGACGGGAAACACCATATATTTT; cdr3_aa: CASSPRGSYSTTGNTIYF
j_call: TRBJ1-2; v_call: TRBV2; clone_size: few; d_call: .; cdr3_nt: TGTGCCAGCAGTGAAGGCAGGCGATCATATGGCTACACCTTC; cdr3_aa: CASSEGRRSYGYTF
j_call: TRBJ2-4; v_call: TRBV2; clone_size: .; d_call: TRBD1; cdr3_nt: TGTGCCAGCAGTGTCGGTCAGGGGGCGTTTGACATTCAGTACTTC; cdr3_aa: CASSVGQGAFDIQYF
j_call: TRBJ2-7; v_call: TRBV7-8; clone_size: .; d_call: .; cdr3_nt: TGTGCCAGCAGCTCGACCAGATCCTACGAGCAGTACTTC; cdr3_aa: CASSSTRSYEQYF
j_call: TRBJ2-3; v_call: TRBV4-1; clone_size: few; d_call: TRBD2; cdr3_nt: TGCGCCAGCAGCCAAGGAAATAGCGGGAGCCCCGATACGCAGTATTTT; cdr3_aa: CASSQGNSGSPDTQYF
j_call: TRBJ2-7; v_call: TRBV28; clone_size: .; d_call: .; cdr3_nt: TGTGCCAGCAGTTCCCGGGGTGGGAGGAACTACGAGCAGTACTTC; cdr3_aa: CASSSRGGRNYEQYF
j_call: TRBJ2-6; v_call: TRBV5-1; clone_size: few; d_call: .; cdr3_nt: TGCGCCAGCAGCTTGATCGCTGGCGGGGCCAACGTCCTGACTTTC; cdr3_aa: CASSLIAGGANVLTF
j_call: TRBJ2-5; v_call: TRBV5-1; clone_size: once; d_call: TRBD1; cdr3_nt: TGCGCCAGCAGCTTGGAGGGCAGGGGGCATGAGACCCAGTACTTC; cdr3_aa: CASSLEGRGHETQYF
j_call: TRBJ2-2; v_call: TRBV2; clone_size: .; d_call: TRBD2; cdr3_nt: TGTGCCAGCAGAATCGGCGGGAGTCATACCGGGGAGCTGTTTTTT; cdr3_aa: CASRIGGSHTGELFF
j_call: TRBJ1-1; v_call: TRBV28; clone_size: .; d_call: .; cdr3_nt: TGTGCCAGCAGGAACCCCGGGACGCAGCGGAACACTGAAGCTTTCTTT; cdr3_aa: CASRNPGTQRNTEAFF
j_call: TRBJ2-3; v_call: TRBV18; clone_size: .; d_call: .; cdr3_nt: TGTGCCAGCTCAGCGCTACCGACCACAGATACGCAGTATTTT; cdr3_aa: CASSALPTTDTQYF
j_call: TRBJ2-3; v_call: TRBV5-1; clone_size: .; d_call: TRBD2; cdr3_nt: TGCGCCAGCAGCTTGGTTCCGGCTAGCGGGAGGGCAGATACGCAGTATTTT; cdr3_aa: CASSLVPASGRADTQYF
j_call: TRBJ2-7; v_call: TRBV14; clone_size: few; d_call: .; cdr3_nt: TGTGCCAGCAGCCAAGTCGCCCAGACCTACGAGCAGTACTTC; cdr3_aa: CASSQVAQTYEQYF